The TCR beta chain under discussion was sequenced for a study of blood T cell repertoires in COVID-19. Measured with immunoSEQ multiplex PCR; TCRdb has only the in-frame clones, and not every one. The sample records roughly 200,000 clones, approximately 88% being singletons. This clone has a handful of counts. V trimming: 4 bases; J trimming: 7 bases; junction bases outside the gene matches: 3. CDR1 SGHDT and CDR2 YYEEEE come from the germline V gene. There are 13 residues in the CDR3. V gene TRBV5-6 combines with J gene TRBJ1-4; TRBD1 matches 8 bases. The receptor's source is a woman aged 40 to 50 with COVID-19, enrolled during active disease. The sequenced sample consisted of peripheral blood. The CDR3 DNA follows: TGTGCCAGCAGCGGACAGGGTTTTGAAAAACTGTTTTTT. Its translation is CASSGQGFEKLFF.